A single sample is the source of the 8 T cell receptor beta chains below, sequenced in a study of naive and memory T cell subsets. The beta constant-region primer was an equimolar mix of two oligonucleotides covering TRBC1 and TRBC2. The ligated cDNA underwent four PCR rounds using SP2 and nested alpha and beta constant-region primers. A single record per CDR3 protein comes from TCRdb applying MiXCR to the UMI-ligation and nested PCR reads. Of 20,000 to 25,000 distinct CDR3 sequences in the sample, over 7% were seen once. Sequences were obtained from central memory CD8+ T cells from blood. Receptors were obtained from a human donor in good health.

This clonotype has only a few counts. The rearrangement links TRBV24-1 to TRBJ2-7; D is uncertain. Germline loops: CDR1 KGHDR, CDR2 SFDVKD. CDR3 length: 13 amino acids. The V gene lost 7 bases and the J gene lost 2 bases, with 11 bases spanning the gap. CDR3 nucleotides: TGTGCCACCAGCTCAGCATCGACCTACGAGCAGTACTTC. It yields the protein CATSSASTYEQYF.

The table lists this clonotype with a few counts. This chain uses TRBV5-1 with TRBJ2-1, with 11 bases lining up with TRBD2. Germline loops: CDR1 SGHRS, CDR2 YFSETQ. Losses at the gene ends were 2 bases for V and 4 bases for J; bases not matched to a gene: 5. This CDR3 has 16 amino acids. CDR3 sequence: CASSFYSGRVYNEQFF. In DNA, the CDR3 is TGCGCCAGCAGCTTTTATAGCGGGAGGGTTTACAATGAGCAGTTCTTC.

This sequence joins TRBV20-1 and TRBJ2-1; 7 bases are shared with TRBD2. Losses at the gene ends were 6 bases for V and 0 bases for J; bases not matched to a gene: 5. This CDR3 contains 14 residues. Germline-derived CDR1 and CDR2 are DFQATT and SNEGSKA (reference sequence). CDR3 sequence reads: CSATGTTSYNEQFF. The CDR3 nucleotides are TGCAGTGCAACCGGGACTACCTCCTACAATGAGCAGTTCTTC.

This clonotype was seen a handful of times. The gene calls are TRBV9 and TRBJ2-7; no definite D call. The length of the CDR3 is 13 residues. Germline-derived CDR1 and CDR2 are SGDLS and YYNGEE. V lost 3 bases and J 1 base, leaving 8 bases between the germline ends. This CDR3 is CASSGSISYEQYF. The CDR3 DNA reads TGTGCCAGCAGCGGGAGTATATCCTACGAGCAGTACTTC.

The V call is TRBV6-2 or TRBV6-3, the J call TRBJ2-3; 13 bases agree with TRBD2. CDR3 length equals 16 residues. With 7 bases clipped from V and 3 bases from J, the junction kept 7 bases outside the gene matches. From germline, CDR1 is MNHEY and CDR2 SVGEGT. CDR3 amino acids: CASNMRGLAGTDTQYF. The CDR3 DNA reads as TGTGCCAGCAATATGCGGGGACTAGCGGGAACAGATACGCAGTATTTT.

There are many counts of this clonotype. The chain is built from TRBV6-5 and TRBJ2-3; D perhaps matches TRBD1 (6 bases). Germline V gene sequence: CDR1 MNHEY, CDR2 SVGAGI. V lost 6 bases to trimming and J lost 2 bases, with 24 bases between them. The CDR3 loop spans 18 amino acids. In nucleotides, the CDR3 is TGTGCCAGCAGGAAGAACGTGGGGGCCTTTATGGACACAGATACGCAGTATTTT. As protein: CASRKNVGAFMDTDTQYF.

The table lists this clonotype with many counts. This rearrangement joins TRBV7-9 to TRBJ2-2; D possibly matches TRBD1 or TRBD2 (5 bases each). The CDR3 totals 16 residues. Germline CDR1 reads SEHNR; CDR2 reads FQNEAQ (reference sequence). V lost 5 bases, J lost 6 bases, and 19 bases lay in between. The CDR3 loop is CASSPGYRGASGELFF. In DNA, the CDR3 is TGTGCCAGCAGCCCCGGCTACAGAGGGGCGTCCGGGGAGCTGTTTTTT.

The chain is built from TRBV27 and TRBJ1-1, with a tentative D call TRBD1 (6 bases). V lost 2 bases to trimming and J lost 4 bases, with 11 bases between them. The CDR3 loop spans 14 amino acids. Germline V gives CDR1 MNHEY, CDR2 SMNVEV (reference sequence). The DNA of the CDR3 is TGTGCCAGCAGTTTACAGGGGAGAAGCACTGAAGCTTTCTTT. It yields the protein CASSLQGRSTEAFF.